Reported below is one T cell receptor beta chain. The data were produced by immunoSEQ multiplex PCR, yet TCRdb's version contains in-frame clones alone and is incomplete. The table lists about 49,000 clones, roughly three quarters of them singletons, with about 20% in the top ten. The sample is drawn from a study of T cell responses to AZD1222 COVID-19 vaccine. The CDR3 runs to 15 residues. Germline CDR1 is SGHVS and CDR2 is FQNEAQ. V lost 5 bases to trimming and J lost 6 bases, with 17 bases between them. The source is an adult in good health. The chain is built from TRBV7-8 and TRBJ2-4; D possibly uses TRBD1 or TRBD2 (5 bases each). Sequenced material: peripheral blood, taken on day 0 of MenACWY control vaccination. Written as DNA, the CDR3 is TGTGCCAGCAGCCTTTTGGTCACGGGACCAAACATTCAGTACTTC. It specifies CASSLLVTGPNIQYF.